Sequencing of this TCR beta chain was carried out in a study of identical twins. This clonotype has just a few counts. Its antigen is still unknown. This CDR3 has 18 amino acids. The junction had 6 bases not matched to a gene; V was cut back by 2 bases and J by 2 bases. In TCRdb, the 5' RACE reads were re-called with MiXCR into one record per CDR3 protein. The table records about 1.7 million distinct CDR3 sequences, around 29% of them present only once. Study-level results: Monozygotic twins shared more out-of-frame TCR alpha than recombination models predicted. A lower insertion count was a feature of abundant cord blood beta clonotypes, with no such feature in memory repertoires. Twins' excess sharing was less marked for out-of-frame beta sequences.

The chain carries TRBV12-3 or TRBV12-4 and TRBJ2-2; TRBD2 matches at 12 bases. This receptor was taken from a newborn girl in good health. The sequencing sample was made of cord blood. The DNA for the CDR3 is TGTGCCAGCAGTTTATTCCCGGGACTAGCGGGTAACACCGGGGAGCTGTTTTTT. Translated: CASSLFPGLAGNTGELFF.